The 20 T cell receptor beta chains in this list originate from one sample, sequenced in a study of T cells and copy number aberrations in small-cell lung cancer. Repertoires were generated with immunoSEQ multiplex PCR, while TCRdb's copy carries only in-frame clones and drops some. The data contain around 2,000 clones, over 65% of them seen just once; the ten biggest clones take up 5.2%. The sequenced sample consisted of normal tissue next to the tumor. Every receptor here comes from a man between 45 and 60 years old with small cell lung cancer.

The chain uses TRBV28 and TRBJ2-5, with 7 bases lining up with TRBD2. V shed 6 bases, J shed 0 bases, and the junction held 13 bases outside the gene matches. The CDR3 loop spans 17 amino acids. Germline-derived CDR1 and CDR2 are MDHEN and SYDVKM. This CDR3 reads CASRKGGISGYQETQYF. In DNA form, the CDR3 reads TGTGCCAGCAGGAAAGGCGGTATTAGCGGGTACCAAGAGACCCAGTACTTC.

The chain has TRBV10-3 and TRBJ1-1; D remains unclear. The V gene lost 3 bases and the J gene lost 1 base, with 9 bases spanning the gap. CDR1 is ENHRY and CDR2 is SYGVKD in the germline V gene. The CDR3 contains 14 residues. CDR3 loop: CAISDPLANTEAFF. The CDR3 DNA sequence: TGTGCCATCAGTGACCCCTTAGCGAACACTGAAGCTTTCTTT.

This chain connects TRBV11-3 to TRBJ2-2; 7 bases are shared with TRBD2. The CDR3 spans 14 residues. Per germline, CDR1 SGHNT and CDR2 YENEEA. V lost 3 bases, J lost 7 bases, and 5 bases stayed unmatched. CDR3 in DNA: TGTGCCAGCAGCTTCGGCGGGAGAGACGGGGAGCTGTTTTTT. This gives the protein CASSFGGRDGELFF.

In its sample, this clone was seen a few times. The chain has TRBV27 and TRBJ2-7, with 9 positions matching TRBD2. The CDR3 totals 15 residues. Germline CDR1 reads MNHEY; CDR2 reads SMNVEV (reference sequence). The junction had 4 bases not matched to a gene; V was cut back by 3 bases and J by 1 base. CDR3: CASSFSGSGSYEQYF. In nucleotides, the CDR3 is TGTGCCAGCAGTTTTAGCGGGAGTGGGTCCTACGAGCAGTACTTC.

The V gene is TRBV27, the J gene TRBJ1-5; D may be TRBD1 (6 bases). V was cut by 2 bases and J by 2 bases, with 16 bases left in between. CDR3 size: 17 residues. CDR1 and CDR2 from the germline V gene are MNHEY and SMNVEV (reference sequence). CDR3 bases: TGTGCCAGCAGTTTAGATGGACCAGGGGAGCGCAATCAGCCCCAGCATTTT. Translated: CASSLDGPGERNQPQHF.

V is TRBV6-5 and J is TRBJ2-2; no clear D. The CDR3 totals 14 residues. CDR1 and CDR2 (germline): MNHEY, SVGAGI. The V end lost 2 bases, the J end lost 3 bases, and 7 bases lay between the germline ends. CDR3: CASSYGADTGELFF. The CDR3 coding sequence is TGTGCCAGCAGTTACGGCGCCGACACCGGGGAGCTGTTTTTT.

The chain combines TRBV30 with TRBJ1-1; 10 bases align to TRBD1. Germline CDR1 reads GTSNPN; CDR2 reads SVGIG (reference sequence). The CDR3 is 14 amino acids. Losses at the gene ends were 3 bases for V and 7 bases for J; bases not matched to a gene: 8. DNA for the CDR3: TGTGCCTGGAGGCCGACAGGGGGCGCAGGTGAAGCTTTCTTT. Protein product: CAWRPTGGAGEAFF.

This sequence joins TRBV6-5 and TRBJ1-1, with a possible D match to TRBD1 (5 bases). This CDR3 spans 15 amino acids. CDR1 is MNHEY and CDR2 is SVGAGI in the germline V gene. Trimming removed 0 bases from V and 1 base from J, with 9 bases in between. In nucleotides, the CDR3 is TGTGCCAGCAGTTACTCTTGGGGCGCGAACACTGAAGCTTTCTTT. It yields the protein CASSYSWGANTEAFF.

Regarding this clone: An end of the junction differs from the germline gene, which may be a read error. The rearrangement uses TRBV6-5 and TRBJ2-7; 8 bases line up with TRBD2. Germline V lookup: CDR1 MNHEY, CDR2 SVGAGI. The CDR3 has 13 amino acids. This chain's CDR3 is CASSYSRASGPSF. In DNA, the CDR3 is TGTGCCAGCAGTTACTCTCGGGCTAGCGGGCCTAGTTTC.

CDR3 in amino acids: CASRSIVLSGTGINYGYTF. In nucleotides, the CDR3 is TGTGCCAGCAGGAGTATTGTCCTATCCGGGACAGGGATAAACTATGGCTACACCTTC. The chain has TRBV28 and TRBJ1-2, with TRBD1 matching 9 bases. V dropped 6 bases and J dropped 2; count of bases not matched to a gene: 19. Germline V CDR1 and CDR2: MDHEN, SYDVKM. CDR3 length equals 19 residues.

The chain is built from TRBV14 and TRBJ2-7; D gene ambiguous. Looked up from germline, CDR1 is SGHDN and CDR2 is FVKESK. The CDR3 length is 12 residues. V lost 1 base and J 3 bases, leaving 4 bases between the germline ends. CDR3 region: CASSQGGYEQYF. The CDR3 DNA follows: TGTGCCAGCAGCCAAGGGGGCTACGAGCAGTACTTC.

This chain joins TRBV28 and TRBJ2-3; D may be TRBD2 (6 bases). CDR3 size: 17 residues. V lost 6 bases to trimming and J lost 0 bases, with 19 bases between them. CDR1 and CDR2 (germline): MDHEN, SYDVKM. Written as DNA, the CDR3 is TGTGCCAGCAGCTATGGGTGGGGGGAAATTAGCACAGATACGCAGTATTTT. Its translation is CASSYGWGEISTDTQYF. Filled out from reference TRBV28 and TRBJ2-3, the complete variable domain reads DVKVTQSSRYLVKRTGEKVFLECVQDMDHENMFWYRQDPGLGLRLIYFSYDVKMKEKGDIPEGYSVSREKKERFSLILESASTNQTSMYLCASSYGWGEISTDTQYFGPGTRLTVL.

Only one count was recorded for this clone. CDR3 sequence: CASSYRPGLANGEQYF. The CDR3 DNA is TGTGCCAGCAGTTATCGCCCGGGACTAGCTAACGGCGAGCAGTACTTC. This rearrangement joins TRBV6-6 to TRBJ2-7; 9 nucleotides match TRBD2. The CDR3 length is 16 residues. The V gene's germline CDR1 is MNHNY and CDR2 SVGAGI (reference sequence). Unmatched junction bases numbered 12, after V lost 3 bases and J lost 6 bases.

J is TRBJ1-5 and V is TRBV6-1; 10 nucleotides match TRBD1. The CDR3 has 14 residues. J gave up 5 bases and V 4 bases, and 2 bases lay outside the gene matches. Germline CDR1 and CDR2: MNHNS and SASEGT. The CDR3 DNA reads TGTGCCAGCAGTGGACAGGGGGCGGATCAGCCCCAGCATTTT. Residues: CASSGQGADQPQHF.

This rearrangement joins TRBV27 to TRBJ1-1, with TRBD1 matching 8 bases. Germline V gene data show CDR1 as MNHEY and CDR2 as SMNVEV (reference sequence). The CDR3 length is 16 residues. V was pared by 4 bases and J by 6 bases, with 13 bases of the junction left unmatched. As DNA, the CDR3 is TGTGCCAGCAGTTCTCGAACAGGGGGTATGAGGGCTGAAGCTTTCTTT. Translated: CASSSRTGGMRAEAFF.

The V and J genes are TRBV29-1 and TRBJ2-1; D gene uncertain. Trimming left V 2 bases short and J 4 bases short, with 3 bases between. Germline CDR1 SQVTM, CDR2 ANQGSEA. CDR3 length: 11 amino acids. CDR3 nucleotide sequence: TGCAGCGTTGAAAGGTACAATGAGCAGTTCTTC. Its protein is CSVERYNEQFF.

Only a few counts were recorded for this clone. The chain combines TRBV6-5 with TRBJ2-5, with TRBD2 matching 10 bases. CDR1 and CDR2 from the germline V gene are MNHEY and SVGAGI. This CDR3 has 13 residues. Trimming removed 6 bases from V and 5 bases from J; junction bases left unmatched: 3. This CDR3 is CASRGTSVETQYF. Here the CDR3 DNA reads TGTGCCAGCAGAGGGACTAGCGTGGAGACCCAGTACTTC.

The rearrangement links TRBV2 to TRBJ2-7, with TRBD2 matching over 7 bases. In germline, CDR1 is SNHLY, CDR2 FYNNEI. V shed 0 bases, J shed 5 bases, and the junction held 7 bases outside the gene matches. This CDR3 spans 15 amino acids. CDR3 protein: CASSEAPQRDNEQYF. CDR3 DNA sequence: TGTGCCAGCAGTGAAGCGCCCCAGCGGGATAACGAGCAGTACTTC.

The count of this clone is one. The rearrangement links TRBV2 to TRBJ2-2; possibly TRBD1 for D (6 bases). Per the germline V gene, CDR1 is SNHLY and CDR2 is FYNNEI. Trimming left V 7 bases short and J 1 base short, with 13 bases between. This CDR3 has 15 residues. The CDR3 nucleotides are TGTGCCAGCAACCCCCAGGGGAAGAACACCGGGGAGCTGTTTTTT. It translates to CASNPQGKNTGELFF.

The rearrangement joins TRBV30 to TRBJ2-7; 8 bases match TRBD2. The CDR3 runs to 13 residues. Germline lookup yields CDR1 GTSNPN and CDR2 SVGIG (reference sequence). V lost 2 bases, J lost 3 bases, and 3 bases stayed unmatched. The CDR3 spells CAWSTGGDYEQYF. The CDR3 bases are TGTGCCTGGAGTACCGGGGGGGACTACGAGCAGTACTTC.